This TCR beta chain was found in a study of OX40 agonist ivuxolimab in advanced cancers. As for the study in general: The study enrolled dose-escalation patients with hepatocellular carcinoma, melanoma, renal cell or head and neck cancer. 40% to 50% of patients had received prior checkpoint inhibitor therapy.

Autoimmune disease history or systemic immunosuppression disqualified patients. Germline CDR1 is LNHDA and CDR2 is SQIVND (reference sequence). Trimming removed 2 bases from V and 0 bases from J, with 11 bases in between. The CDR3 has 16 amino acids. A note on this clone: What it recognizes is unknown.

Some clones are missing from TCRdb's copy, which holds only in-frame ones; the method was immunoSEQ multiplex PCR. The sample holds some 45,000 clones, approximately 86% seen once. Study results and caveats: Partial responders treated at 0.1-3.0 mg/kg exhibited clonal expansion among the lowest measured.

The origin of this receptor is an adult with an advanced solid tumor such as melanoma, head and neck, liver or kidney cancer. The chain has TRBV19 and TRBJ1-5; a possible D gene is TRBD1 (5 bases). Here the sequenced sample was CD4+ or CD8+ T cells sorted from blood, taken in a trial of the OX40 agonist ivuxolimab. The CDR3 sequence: CASSIPTVYSNQPQHF. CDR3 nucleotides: TGTGCCAGTAGTATACCGACAGTTTATAGCAATCAGCCCCAGCATTTT. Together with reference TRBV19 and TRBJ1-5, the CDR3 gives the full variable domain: DGGITQSPKYLFRKEGQNVTLSCEQNLNHDAMYWYRQDPGQGLRLIYYSQIVNDFQKGDIAEGYSVSREKKESFPLTVTSAQKNPTAFYLCASSIPTVYSNQPQHFGDGTRLSIL.